Below are 32 T cell receptor beta chains sequenced from a single sample in a study of blood T cell repertoires in COVID-19. The repertoire was sequenced with immunoSEQ multiplex PCR; TCRdb's copy has only in-frame clones and lacks some. Among 35,000 to 50,000 clones, around 90% were seen once, and the ten largest hold about 9.2%. Sequencing was carried out using peripheral blood. The receptors were gathered from a woman of 80 years or more with active COVID-19.

The chain joins TRBV6-5 to TRBJ2-7, with D possibly TRBD2 on 5 matching bases. Per germline, CDR1 MNHEY and CDR2 SVGAGI. Trimming stripped 7 bases from V and 5 bases from J, with 15 bases between. CDR3 length: 13 residues. CDR3 DNA: TGTGCCAGCACCCCCCCTACCGGGGACGAGCAGTACTTC. Translation gives CASTPPTGDEQYF.

The rearrangement links TRBV7-2 to TRBJ1-2; 8 bases are a match to TRBD1. This CDR3 contains 17 residues. Unmatched junction bases numbered 14, after V lost 4 bases and J lost 4 bases. CDR1 is SGHTA, CDR2 FQGNSA, per germline. The CDR3 sequence is CASSSPRTGMEGYGYTF. CDR3 DNA: TGTGCCAGCAGCTCTCCGAGGACAGGGATGGAGGGCTATGGCTACACCTTC.

V and J are TRBV6-5 and TRBJ1-3, with 8 positions matching TRBD1. V dropped 7 bases and J dropped 0; count of bases not matched to a gene: 5. Germline V gene sequence: CDR1 MNHEY, CDR2 SVGAGI. This CDR3 is 15 amino acids long. This chain's CDR3 is CASKKTGGSGNTIYF. CDR3 in DNA: TGTGCCAGCAAGAAAACAGGGGGCTCTGGAAACACCATATATTTT.

The chain joins TRBV2 to TRBJ2-1, with D possibly TRBD2 on 5 matching bases. Trimming left V 5 bases short and J 2 bases short, with 10 bases between. Germline CDR1 reads SNHLY; CDR2 reads FYNNEI. The CDR3 is 14 residues long. The CDR3 spells CASSKTGTYNEQFF. The CDR3 nucleotides read TGTGCCAGCAGTAAAACCGGGACCTACAATGAGCAGTTCTTC.

The chain recombines TRBV7-2 with TRBJ1-2, with TRBD1 identical over 9 bases. J lost 5 bases, V lost 5 bases, and 6 bases had no gene match. The CDR3 is made up of 14 amino acids. Germline V CDR1 and CDR2: SGHTA, FQGNSA. DNA of the CDR3: TGTGCCAGCAGCCTGGGGACAGGGAGATATGGCTACACCTTC. This sequence encodes CASSLGTGRYGYTF.

The chain's CDR3 is CASSPPQLAGDYEQYF. DNA for the CDR3: TGCGCCAGCTCCCCCCCCCAACTAGCGGGGGACTACGAGCAGTACTTC. The genes are TRBV5-1 and TRBJ2-7; 11 bases map to TRBD2. Germline V gene data show CDR1 as SGHRS and CDR2 as YFSETQ. This CDR3 has 16 residues. After removal of 7 bases from V and 3 bases from J, the junction contained 12 bases not matched to a gene.

The rearrangement links TRBV7-9 to TRBJ1-3; perhaps TRBD1 as D (5 bases). CDR1 and CDR2 from the germline V gene are SEHNR and FQNEAQ (reference sequence). This CDR3 is 15 amino acids long. V was cut by 5 bases and J by 3 bases, with 14 bases left in between. CDR3 sequence (DNA): TGTGCCAGCAGCGAGCGACTGGGGGGTGGAAACACCATATATTTT. It codes for CASSERLGGGNTIYF.

CDR3 residues: CASSLEAGVLDTQYF. The DNA of the CDR3 is TGTGCCAGCAGCTTAGAAGCGGGGGTCCTAGATACGCAGTATTTT. V gene TRBV7-2 combines with J gene TRBJ2-3, with 8 bases aligning to TRBD2. V shed 1 base and J 5 bases; nucleotides not matched to a gene: 5. Germline V gene sequence: CDR1 SGHTA, CDR2 FQGNSA. The CDR3 is made up of 15 amino acids.

The chain links TRBV19 to TRBJ1-1; possibly TRBD1 for D (5 bases). Germline V gene lookup returns CDR1 LNHDA and CDR2 SQIVND (reference sequence). There are 15 residues in the CDR3. Trimming cost V 3 bases and J 4 bases, with 15 bases left between them. CDR3: CASSMSRVGATEAFF. The CDR3 DNA follows: TGTGCCAGTAGTATGTCCAGGGTAGGGGCCACTGAAGCTTTCTTT.

This CDR3 is CASSPSGGLRTNEKLFF. CDR3 in DNA: TGCGCCAGCAGCCCTTCGGGGGGGTTACGAACTAATGAAAAACTGTTTTTT. The rearrangement uses TRBV4-3 and TRBJ1-4, with D possibly being TRBD1 (5 bases). CDR1 and CDR2 (germline): LGHNA, YSLEER. CDR3 size: 17 residues. Trimming took off 4 bases at V and 1 base at J, with 16 bases between the two ends.

The chain recombines TRBV18 with TRBJ2-2; maybe TRBD1 (6 bases). This CDR3 region has 14 residues. V was trimmed by 3 bases and J by 1 base, leaving 6 bases between them. Germline CDR1 is KGHSH and CDR2 is LQKENI. The CDR3 DNA is TGTGCCAGCTCACCGGGACAGAACACCGGGGAGCTGTTTTTT. Residues: CASSPGQNTGELFF.

The J gene is TRBJ2-1, the V gene TRBV9; 12 positions match TRBD2. There are 15 residues in the CDR3. The trim removed 4 bases at V and 4 bases at J, leaving 3 bases unmatched. The germline V gene encodes CDR1 SGDLS and CDR2 YYNGEE. The CDR3 sequence: CASSQGTSGYNEQFF. In DNA, the CDR3 is TGTGCCAGCAGCCAGGGGACTAGCGGGTACAATGAGCAGTTCTTC.

The J gene is TRBJ1-2, the V gene TRBV7-9; TRBD1 is a possible D gene (6 bases). The V gene lost 5 bases and the J gene lost 4 bases, with 11 bases spanning the gap. Germline V gene lookup returns CDR1 SEHNR and CDR2 FQNEAQ (reference sequence). CDR3 length equals 13 residues. This chain's CDR3 is CASSLGQSYGYTF. The CDR3 DNA reads TGTGCCAGCAGCCTAGGACAGAGCTATGGCTACACCTTC.

The rearrangement links TRBV24-1 to TRBJ1-4; 7 bases are shared with TRBD1. V was clipped by 7 bases and J by 6 bases; unmatched bases: 7. The CDR3 length is 14 residues. Germline V gives CDR1 KGHDR, CDR2 SFDVKD. CDR3 DNA sequence: TGTGCCACCAGCGCAGGGGGTTCGGATGAAAAACTGTTTTTT. Amino acid sequence: CATSAGGSDEKLFF.

The chain combines TRBV7-2 with TRBJ1-5, with 9 bases that match TRBD1. This CDR3 is built from 16 residues. V lost 1 base to trimming and J lost 1 base; unmatched junction nucleotides: 2. Germline V gene sequence: CDR1 SGHTA, CDR2 FQGNSA. CDR3 in amino acids: CASSLGGQGSNQPQHF. Written as DNA, the CDR3 is TGTGCCAGCAGCTTAGGTGGACAGGGGAGCAATCAGCCCCAGCATTTT. The full variable domain, in which reference TRBV7-2 and TRBJ1-5 provide the parts outside the CDR3, is GAGVSQSPSNKVTEKGKDVELRCDPISGHTALYWYRQSLGQGLEFLIYFQGNSAPDKSGLPSDRFSAERTGGSVSTLTIQRTQQEDSAVYLCASSLGGQGSNQPQHFGDGTRLSIL.

The chain recombines TRBV28 with TRBJ2-1, with TRBD1 identical over 10 bases. Germline trimming cut 10 bases from V and 7 bases from J; bases unmatched to any gene: 10. The V gene's germline CDR1 is MDHEN and CDR2 SYDVKM. This CDR3 contains 14 residues. CDR3 loop: CATRDRGTWNEQFF. The CDR3 coding sequence is TGTGCCACCCGGGACAGGGGCACTTGGAATGAGCAGTTCTTC.

Only a few counts were recorded for this clone. The chain carries TRBV19 and TRBJ2-2; D unresolved. V shed 5 bases and J shed 2 bases, with 12 bases lying between them. The CDR3 sequence is 15 residues long. Per the germline V gene, CDR1 is LNHDA and CDR2 is SQIVND (reference sequence). The CDR3 is CASSPRQVNTGELFF. In nucleotides, the CDR3 is TGTGCCAGTAGTCCGAGGCAAGTTAACACCGGGGAGCTGTTTTTT.

The chain uses TRBV6-2 or TRBV6-3 and TRBJ2-7; 8 bases match TRBD2. The CDR3 loop spans 15 amino acids. The ends lost 6 bases at V and 1 base at J; junction bases unmatched: 8. Germline values: CDR1 MNHEY, CDR2 SVGEGT. This CDR3 is CASSSAGGGSYEQYF. The CDR3 DNA reads TGTGCCAGCAGCTCCGCGGGAGGCGGTTCCTACGAGCAGTACTTC.

This chain links TRBV6-6 with TRBJ1-5; 7 bases map to TRBD1. The CDR3 is made up of 14 amino acids. In germline, CDR1 is MNHNY, CDR2 SVGAGI (reference sequence). V was clipped by 5 bases and J by 7 bases; unmatched bases: 8. The CDR3 nucleotides are TGTGCCAGCAGTCCACAGACAGGGCAACAGCCCCAGCATTTT. Protein sequence: CASSPQTGQQPQHF.

The chain carries TRBV6-1 and TRBJ1-2; possible D gene TRBD1, 5 bases. Germline-derived CDR1 and CDR2 are MNHNS and SASEGT. V was clipped by 4 bases and J by 0 bases, with 15 bases between them. This CDR3 has 16 residues. This CDR3 is CASSAPVDTANYGYTF. The CDR3 DNA reads as TGTGCCAGCAGTGCCCCCGTGGACACTGCTAACTATGGCTACACCTTC.

The chain's CDR3 is CASSETSGGNTDTQYF. CDR3 coding DNA: TGTGCCAGCAGTGAGACTAGCGGGGGGAACACAGATACGCAGTATTTT. The chain employs TRBV6-1 and TRBJ2-3; 13 bases agree with TRBD2. The CDR3 has 16 residues. The germline V gene encodes CDR1 MNHNS and CDR2 SASEGT. V lost 3 bases, J lost 2 bases, and 2 bases stayed unmatched.

J is TRBJ2-7 and V is TRBV7-8; 8 bases are shared with TRBD1. CDR1 and CDR2 from the germline V gene are SGHVS and FQNEAQ. V trimming: 7 bases; J trimming: 7 bases; junction bases outside the gene matches: 12. The CDR3 is made up of 14 amino acids. The CDR3 bases are TGTGCCAGCACCCTCAGGGGGCAGGGCGCTGAGCAGTACTTC. Its translation is CASTLRGQGAEQYF.

The V call is TRBV7-2, the J call TRBJ1-2, with 9 bases aligning to TRBD1. This CDR3 has 15 residues. V trimming: 5 bases; J trimming: 3 bases; junction bases outside the gene matches: 7. The germline V gene encodes CDR1 SGHTA and CDR2 FQGNSA. The CDR3 loop is CASSETGQGYYGYTF. As DNA, the CDR3 is TGTGCCAGCAGCGAAACGGGACAGGGCTACTATGGCTACACCTTC.

The rearrangement uses TRBV24-1 and TRBJ1-5; 7 nucleotides agree with TRBD1. Unmatched junction bases numbered 7, after V lost 7 bases and J lost 5 bases. This CDR3 region has 14 residues. CDR1 is KGHDR and CDR2 is SFDVKD in the germline V gene. The CDR3 nucleotides are TGTGCCACCAGCCGGACAGGAAGGGATCAGCCCCAGCATTTT. This encodes CATSRTGRDQPQHF.

CDR3 sequence (DNA): TGTGCGGAGGGGGACAGTAACACCGGGGAGCTGTTTTTT. It codes for CAEGDSNTGELFF. The chain employs TRBV19 and TRBJ2-2, with D possibly TRBD1 on 7 matching bases. CDR3 length: 13 residues. Per germline, CDR1 LNHDA and CDR2 SQIVND (reference sequence).

V gene TRBV27 combines with J gene TRBJ2-2; 8 bases are a match to TRBD2. CDR3 size: 17 residues. The V and J ends lost 1 base and 4 bases, in that order; junction bases with no gene match: 8. In germline, CDR1 is MNHEY, CDR2 SMNVEV (reference sequence). The CDR3 DNA reads as TGTGCCAGCAGTTTATTTTTTCGGGGGGGCTTCACCGGGGAGCTGTTTTTT. It encodes CASSLFFRGGFTGELFF.

V is TRBV29-1 and J is TRBJ1-1, with D unresolved. V lost 7 bases and J lost 7, with 25 bases in between. In germline, CDR1 is SQVTM, CDR2 ANQGSEA. CDR3 size: 15 residues. CDR3 bases: TGCAGCGGCTATCACCCTCGTTTACAGAGAAATGAAGCTTTCTTT. It translates to CSGYHPRLQRNEAFF.

A single count supports this clone. Here the CDR3 DNA reads TGTGCCAGTAGTATCGAAGGGGCCGAGCAGTACTTC. Translated, it gives CASSIEGAEQYF. This chain links TRBV19 with TRBJ2-7, with a possible D match to TRBD1 (5 bases). V was trimmed by 3 bases and J by 6 bases, leaving 9 bases between them. The CDR3 runs to 12 residues. Germline-derived CDR1 and CDR2 are LNHDA and SQIVND (reference sequence).

The chain employs TRBV7-2 and TRBJ2-7; 9 bases are shared with TRBD1. The V and J ends lost 4 bases and 4 bases, in that order; junction bases with no gene match: 11. The CDR3 extends over 16 amino acids. CDR1 SGHTA and CDR2 FQGNSA come from the germline V gene. The CDR3 sequence is CASSYETGTGWYEQYF. The CDR3 coding sequence is TGTGCCAGCAGCTACGAAACCGGGACAGGGTGGTACGAGCAGTACTTC.

V usage is TRBV3-1 (or the pseudogene TRBV3-2) and J usage is TRBJ2-1; D is possibly TRBD2 (5 bases). V was shortened by 0 bases and J by 7 bases, with 13 bases between the two germline ends. This CDR3 contains 15 residues. The germline gives CDR1 LGHDT, CDR2 YNNKEL (reference sequence). CDR3 sequence (DNA): TGTGCCAGCAGCCAAGATCCAGCGGTAGGGAATGAGCAGTTCTTC. Translating gives CASSQDPAVGNEQFF.

CDR3 protein: CASSLYAGNLNTEAFF. The CDR3 nucleotides read TGTGCCAGCAGTTTGTACGCCGGGAACCTGAACACTGAAGCTTTCTTT. V and J are TRBV28 and TRBJ1-1; D remains ambiguous. V lost 3 bases and J 0 bases, leaving 14 bases between the germline ends. Germline-derived CDR1 and CDR2 are MDHEN and SYDVKM. The CDR3 is made up of 16 amino acids.

The rearrangement links TRBV24-1 to TRBJ1-1; TRBD1 is a possible D gene (6 bases). Germline V CDR1 and CDR2: KGHDR, SFDVKD. The CDR3 is 11 amino acids. V gave up 6 bases and J gave up 8 bases, with 9 bases separating them. For the CDR3, the DNA is TGTGCCACCAGTCAGGGGTTGGAAGCTTTCTTT. Translation gives CATSQGLEAFF.